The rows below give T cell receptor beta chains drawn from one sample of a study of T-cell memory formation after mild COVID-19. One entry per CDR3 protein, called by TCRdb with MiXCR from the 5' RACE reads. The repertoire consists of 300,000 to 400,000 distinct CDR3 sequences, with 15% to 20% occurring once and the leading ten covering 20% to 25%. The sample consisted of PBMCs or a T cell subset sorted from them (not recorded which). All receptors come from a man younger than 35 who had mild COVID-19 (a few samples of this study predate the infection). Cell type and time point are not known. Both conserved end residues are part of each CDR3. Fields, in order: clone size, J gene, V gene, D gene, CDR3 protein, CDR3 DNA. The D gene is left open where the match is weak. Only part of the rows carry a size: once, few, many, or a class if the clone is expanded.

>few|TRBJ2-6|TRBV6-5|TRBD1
CASWSGGYSGANVLTF
TGTGCCAGCTGGTCAGGGGGCTATTCTGGGGCCAACGTCCTGACTTTC
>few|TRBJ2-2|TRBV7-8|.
CASSPLGAGNTGELFF
TGTGCCAGCAGCCCCCTCGGGGCAGGGAACACCGGGGAGCTGTTTTTT
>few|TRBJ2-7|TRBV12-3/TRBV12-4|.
CASSPAQGPEVDEQYF
TGTGCCAGCAGCCCGGCGCAGGGCCCGGAGGTGGACGAGCAGTACTTC
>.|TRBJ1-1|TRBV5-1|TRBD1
CASMTGVGTEAFF
TGCGCCAGCATGACAGGGGTTGGAACCGAAGCTTTCTTT
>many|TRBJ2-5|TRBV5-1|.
CASSFFGGRETQYF
TGCGCCAGCAGCTTTTTCGGGGGCCGAGAGACCCAGTACTTC
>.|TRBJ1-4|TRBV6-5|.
CASSYGSGIEKLFF
TGTGCCAGCAGTTACGGGTCAGGGATTGAAAAACTGTTTTTT
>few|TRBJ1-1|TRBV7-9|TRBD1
CASSPRGTENTEAFF
TGTGCCAGCAGCCCCCGAGGGACAGAGAACACTGAAGCTTTCTTT
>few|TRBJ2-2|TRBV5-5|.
CASSLGWQNTGELFF
TGTGCCAGCAGCTTGGGGTGGCAGAACACCGGGGAGCTGTTTTTT
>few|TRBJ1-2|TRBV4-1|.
CASSQESSAGYTF
TGCGCCAGCAGCCAAGAATCGAGCGCCGGCTACACCTTC
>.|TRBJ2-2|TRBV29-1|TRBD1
CSGNRGTGELFF
TGCAGCGGGAACAGGGGAACCGGGGAGCTGTTTTTT
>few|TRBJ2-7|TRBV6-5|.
CASSYSGPTVYEQYF
TGTGCCAGCAGTTACAGTGGGCCGACTGTCTACGAGCAGTACTTC
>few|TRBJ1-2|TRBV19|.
CASSRQSTNYGYTF
TGTGCCAGTAGTCGTCAGAGTACTAACTATGGCTACACCTTC
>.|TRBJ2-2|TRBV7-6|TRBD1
CASVPGQGFTGELFF
TGTGCCAGTGTTCCGGGACAGGGGTTCACCGGGGAGCTGTTTTTT
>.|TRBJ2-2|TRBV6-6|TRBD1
CASSYAGQGTGELFF
TGTGCCAGCAGTTACGCCGGACAGGGAACCGGGGAGCTGTTTTTT
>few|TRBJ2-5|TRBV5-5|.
CASTSLASAETQYF
TGTGCCAGCACCTCCCTAGCGTCGGCCGAGACCCAGTACTTC
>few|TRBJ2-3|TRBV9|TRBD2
CASSPEAGYADTQYF
TGTGCCAGCAGCCCCGAAGCGGGGTACGCAGATACGCAGTATTTT
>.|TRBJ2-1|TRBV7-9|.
CASIPKTGASYNEQFF
TGTGCCAGCATCCCGAAGACTGGGGCTTCCTACAATGAGCAGTTCTTC
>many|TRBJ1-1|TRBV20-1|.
CSAGRTFGTEAFF
TGCAGTGCTGGAAGGACTTTCGGTACTGAAGCTTTCTTT
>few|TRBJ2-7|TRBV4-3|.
CASSQQVSYEQYF
TGCGCCAGCAGCCAACAGGTTAGCTACGAGCAGTACTTC
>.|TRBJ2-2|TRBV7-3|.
CASSRDPLPLTGELFF
TGTGCCAGCAGTCGGGACCCCCTGCCACTTACCGGGGAGCTGTTTTTT
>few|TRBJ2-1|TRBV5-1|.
CASSLVQGSTYNEQFF
TGCGCCAGCAGCTTGGTTCAGGGGTCGACCTACAATGAGCAGTTCTTC
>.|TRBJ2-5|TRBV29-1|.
CSVYRVLSETQYF
TGCAGCGTTTACCGAGTGTTGTCGGAGACCCAGTACTTC
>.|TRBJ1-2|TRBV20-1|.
CSAEKPPRASGYTF
TGCAGTGCCGAAAAGCCCCCTAGGGCTAGTGGCTACACCTTC
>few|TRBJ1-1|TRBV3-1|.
CASSHGILNTEAFF
TGTGCCAGCAGCCACGGGATCTTGAACACTGAAGCTTTCTTT
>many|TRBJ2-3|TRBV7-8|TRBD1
CASSLAPWDRGGDTQYF
TGTGCCAGCAGCTTAGCCCCCTGGGACAGGGGTGGAGATACGCAGTATTTT
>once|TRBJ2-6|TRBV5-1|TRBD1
CASSSPPGTGSSGANVLTF
TGCGCCAGCAGCTCTCCCCCCGGGACAGGGTCGTCTGGGGCCAACGTCCTGACTTTC
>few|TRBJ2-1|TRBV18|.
CASSQKNEQFF
TGTGCCAGCTCACAGAAAAATGAGCAGTTCTTC
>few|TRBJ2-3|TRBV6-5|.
CASSLQGGRGSTDTQYF
TGTGCCAGCAGCCTCCAGGGGGGCAGGGGCAGCACAGATACGCAGTATTTT
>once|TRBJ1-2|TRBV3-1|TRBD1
CASSQGTGDGYTF
TGTGCCAGCAGCCAAGGGACAGGAGACGGCTACACCTTC
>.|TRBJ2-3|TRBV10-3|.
CAISLRSGRPAGTQYF
TGTGCCATCAGTCTCCGCAGCGGGCGGCCCGCAGGAACGCAGTATTTT
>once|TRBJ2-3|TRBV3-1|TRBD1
CASSALTGTTQYF
TGTGCCAGCAGCGCCCTGACAGGGACTACGCAGTATTTT
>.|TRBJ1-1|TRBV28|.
CASSLWEASTEAFF
TGTGCCAGCAGTTTGTGGGAGGCGAGCACTGAAGCTTTCTTT
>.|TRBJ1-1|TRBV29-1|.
CSGRQVFESEAFF
TGCAGCGGCCGACAGGTGTTCGAATCTGAAGCTTTCTTT
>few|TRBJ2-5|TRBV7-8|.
CASSLVGEPAQYF
TGTGCCAGCAGCTTAGTGGGGGAGCCCGCCCAGTACTTC
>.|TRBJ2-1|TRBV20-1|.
CSVLIRSYNEQFF
TGCAGTGTCCTCATTCGCTCCTACAATGAGCAGTTCTTC
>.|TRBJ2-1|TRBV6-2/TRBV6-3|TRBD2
CASGWGGENEQFF
TGTGCCAGCGGATGGGGAGGGGAGAATGAGCAGTTCTTC
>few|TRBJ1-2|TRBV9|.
CASSVEGNYGYTF
TGTGCCAGCAGCGTAGAGGGGAACTATGGCTACACCTTC
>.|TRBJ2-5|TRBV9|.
CASSPRWNREGETQYF
TGTGCCAGCAGCCCACGATGGAACAGGGAGGGAGAGACCCAGTACTTC
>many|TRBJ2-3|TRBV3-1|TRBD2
CASSPTSGVTDTQYF
TGTGCCAGCAGCCCGACTAGCGGAGTCACAGATACGCAGTATTTT
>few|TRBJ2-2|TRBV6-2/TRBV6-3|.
CASSTGQLNTGELFF
TGTGCCAGCAGTACAGGACAGTTGAACACCGGGGAGCTGTTTTTT
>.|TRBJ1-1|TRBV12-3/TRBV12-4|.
CASRRYRVNTEAFF
TGTGCCAGCAGAAGGTACAGGGTAAACACTGAAGCTTTCTTT
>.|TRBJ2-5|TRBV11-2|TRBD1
CASRDRSETQYF
TGTGCCAGCAGGGACAGGTCAGAGACCCAGTACTTC
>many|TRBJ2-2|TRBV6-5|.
CASRGYGELFF
TGTGCCAGCAGGGGGTACGGGGAGCTGTTTTTT
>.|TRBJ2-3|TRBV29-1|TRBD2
CSVEFRDYSLDTQYF
TGCAGCGTTGAATTTCGGGACTACTCCTTAGATACGCAGTATTTT
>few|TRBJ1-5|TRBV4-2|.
CASSQDRDRSQHF
TGTGCCAGCAGCCAAGACCGAGACCGCTCCCAGCATTTT